This TCR beta chain was profiled in a study of post-analysis software for immune sequencing data. Whole-study findings and limits: Comparison of patients with controls showed five TRBV segments more frequent in patients, TRBV5-6, TRBV5-1 and TRBV20-1 among them.

The CDR3 loop spans 16 amino acids. CDR1 and CDR2 from the germline V gene are MNHEY and SVGEGT. Concerning this clonotype itself: Its antigen is not known. A read error is possible here, since a much larger clone lies one base away.

The authors incorporated unique molecular identifiers into the TCR beta cDNA libraries. TCRdb processed the PCR reads anew with MiXCR; each CDR3 protein has one entry. The data hold hundreds of thousands of distinct CDR3 sequences, with less than 35% observed a single time. The chain carries TRBV6-2 or TRBV6-3 and TRBJ2-1; 10 nucleotides agree with TRBD2. The J call may be wrong; the DNA end is better matched by TRBJ2-7. What was sequenced was blood. The sequence came from a girl aged 10-17 years with multiple sclerosis. The CDR3 DNA sequence: TGTGCCAGCAGTCGTATAGCGGGGGGAGCGTACAATGAGCAGTACTTC. Translated: CASSRIAGGAYNEQYF.